This TCR beta chain was retrieved from a study of T cell responses to AZD1222 COVID-19 vaccine. V was cut by 0 bases and J by 0 bases, with 9 bases left in between. The CDR3 is 15 residues long. Germline values: CDR1 LGHDT, CDR2 YNNKEL (reference sequence). Notes on this clone: The antigen remains unidentified.

Study-wide results and limits: Regions 160-218 and 743-854 held dominance among vaccine-associated CD4 TCRs, which spanned spike.

TCRdb's table, derived via immunoSEQ multiplex PCR, lists solely in-frame clones and lacks some. The sample includes some 180,000 clones, approximately 90% of them seen just once. This chain joins TRBV3-1 (or the pseudogene TRBV3-2) and TRBJ2-7; no clear D. The receptor was isolated from an adult who received the MenACWY meningococcal vaccine as a control. This specimen was peripheral blood, taken 28 days after the second dose of the MenACWY control vaccine. CDR3 sequence: CASSQDLVASYEQYF. The DNA for the CDR3 is TGTGCCAGCAGCCAAGATCTTGTAGCCTCCTACGAGCAGTACTTC.